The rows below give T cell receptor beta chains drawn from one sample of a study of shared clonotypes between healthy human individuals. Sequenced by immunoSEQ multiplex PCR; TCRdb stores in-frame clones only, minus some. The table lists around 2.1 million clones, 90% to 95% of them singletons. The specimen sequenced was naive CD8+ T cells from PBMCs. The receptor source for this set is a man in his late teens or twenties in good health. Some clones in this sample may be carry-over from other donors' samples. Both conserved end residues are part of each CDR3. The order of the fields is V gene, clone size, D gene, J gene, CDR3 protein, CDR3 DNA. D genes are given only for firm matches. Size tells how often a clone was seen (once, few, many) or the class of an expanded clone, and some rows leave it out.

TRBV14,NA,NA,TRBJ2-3,CASSPRRSTDTQYF,TGTGCCAGCAGCCCTCGGCGGAGCACAGATACGCAGTATTTT
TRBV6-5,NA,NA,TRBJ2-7,CASGPVRGYEQYF,TGTGCCAGCGGCCCCGTTAGGGGCTACGAGCAGTACTTC
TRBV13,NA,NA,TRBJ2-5,CASRTRLQETQYF,TGTGCCAGCAGAACGAGGCTCCAAGAGACCCAGTACTTC
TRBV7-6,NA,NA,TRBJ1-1,CASSLELAFGDSNTEAFF,TGTGCCAGCAGCTTAGAGCTCGCTTTCGGAGACTCTAACACTGAAGCTTTCTTT
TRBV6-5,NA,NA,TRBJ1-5,CASSSGGHQPQHF,TGTGCCAGCAGTTCCGGGGGGCATCAGCCCCAGCATTTT
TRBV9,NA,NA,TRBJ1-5,CASSEDLRQPQHF,TGTGCCAGCAGCGAGGACCTCAGGCAGCCCCAGCATTTT
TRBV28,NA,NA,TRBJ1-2,CATPSGGSAYGYTF,TGTGCCACTCCAAGCGGAGGTTCCGCCTATGGCTACACCTTC
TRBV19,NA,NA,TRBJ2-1,CASSIQWGNEQFF,TGTGCCAGTAGTATACAGTGGGGCAATGAGCAGTTCTTC
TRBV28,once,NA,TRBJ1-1,CASSLRGTSNTEAFF,TGTGCCAGCAGTTTAAGGGGGACATCGAACACTGAAGCTTTCTTT
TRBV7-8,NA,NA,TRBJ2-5,CASSSRWETQYF,TGTGCCAGCAGCTCCCGGTGGGAGACCCAGTACTTC
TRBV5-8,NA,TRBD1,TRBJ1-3,CASSLQGAREPVGNTIYF,TGTGCCAGCAGCTTACAGGGGGCGCGGGAACCCGTTGGAAACACCATATATTTT
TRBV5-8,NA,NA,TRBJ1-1,CASSPSGGYTEAFF,TGTGCCAGCAGCCCCAGTGGGGGCTACACTGAAGCTTTCTTT
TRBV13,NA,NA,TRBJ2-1,CASSGAANEQFF,TGTGCCAGCAGCGGGGCCGCGAATGAGCAGTTCTTC
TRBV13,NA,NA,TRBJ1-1,CASSEPQGNTEAFF,TGTGCCAGCAGCGAACCACAGGGGAACACTGAAGCTTTCTTT
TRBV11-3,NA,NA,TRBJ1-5,CAGNQPQHF,TGTGCCGGCAATCAGCCCCAGCATTTT
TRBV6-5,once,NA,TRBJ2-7,CASRGGRGPYEQYF,TGTGCCAGCAGGGGGGGAAGGGGTCCCTACGAGCAGTACTTC
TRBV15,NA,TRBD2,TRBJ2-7,CATGETSGRSYEQYF,TGTGCCACCGGCGAGACTAGCGGGAGATCCTACGAGCAGTACTTC
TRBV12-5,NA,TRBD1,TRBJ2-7,CASGLMGQGHYEQYF,TGTGCTAGTGGTTTGATGGGACAGGGGCACTACGAGCAGTACTTC
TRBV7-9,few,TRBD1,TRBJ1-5,CASSMDRVNQPQHF,TGTGCCAGCAGCATGGACAGGGTGAATCAGCCCCAGCATTTT
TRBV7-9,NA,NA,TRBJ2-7,CASSFPASRPSYEQYF,TGTGCCAGCAGCTTTCCCGCAAGCCGACCATCCTACGAGCAGTACTTC
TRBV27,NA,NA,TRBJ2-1,CASSLRASQEEQFF,TGTGCCAGCAGTTTAAGGGCCAGTCAAGAGGAGCAGTTCTTC
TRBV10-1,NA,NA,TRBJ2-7,CANLTGPPFEYF,TGCGCCAACCTAACCGGGCCTCCATTTGAGTACTTC
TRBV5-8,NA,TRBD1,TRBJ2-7,CASSWRQGYEQYF,TGTGCCAGCAGCTGGAGACAGGGCTACGAGCAGTACTTC
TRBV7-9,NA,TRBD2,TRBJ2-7,CASSAGRGPYEQYF,TGTGCCAGCAGCGCAGGGAGGGGACCCTACGAGCAGTACTTC
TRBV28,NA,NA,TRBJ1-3,CASSYPRALGNTIYF,TGTGCCAGCAGTTACCCCCGGGCGCTCGGAAACACCATATATTTT
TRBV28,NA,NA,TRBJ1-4,CASSLWVATNEKLFF,TGTGCCAGCAGTTTATGGGTTGCAACTAATGAAAAACTGTTTTTT
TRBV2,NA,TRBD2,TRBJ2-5,CASSEFPLAGAEYQETQYF,TGTGCCAGCAGTGAATTCCCACTAGCGGGAGCCGAGTACCAAGAGACCCAGTACTTC
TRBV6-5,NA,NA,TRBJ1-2,CASSYSGADYGYTF,TGTGCCAGCAGTTACTCGGGGGCGGACTATGGCTACACCTTC
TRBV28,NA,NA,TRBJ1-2,CASTRHPGDGYTF,TGTGCCAGCACTCGGCACCCCGGGGACGGCTACACCTTC
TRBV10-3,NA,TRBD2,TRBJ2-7,CAISGPSGGIYEQYF,TGTGCCATCAGTGGACCCAGCGGGGGCATCTACGAGCAGTACTTC
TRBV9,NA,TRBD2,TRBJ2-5,CASSVVTGGAHETQYF,TGTGCCAGCAGCGTAGTCACGGGAGGGGCTCACGAGACCCAGTACTTC
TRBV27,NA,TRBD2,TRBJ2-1,CASSPSVGTILWGQFF,TGTGCCAGCAGTCCATCGGTTGGGACTATTTTGTGGGGGCAGTTCTTC
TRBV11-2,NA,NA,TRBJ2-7,CASSPGLHYEQYF,TGTGCCAGCAGCCCCGGACTGCACTACGAGCAGTACTTC
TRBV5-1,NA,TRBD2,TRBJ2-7,CASSLTLAGKSYEQYF,TGCGCCAGCAGCCTAACCTTAGCGGGCAAGTCTTACGAGCAGTACTTC
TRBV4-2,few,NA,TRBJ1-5,CASSQDVYSNQPQHF,TGTGCCAGCAGCCAAGATGTGTATAGCAATCAGCCCCAGCATTTT
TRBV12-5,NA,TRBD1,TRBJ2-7,CASGTIGGLTCQYF,TGTGCTAGTGGTACCATAGGGGGCCTTACGTGTCAGTACTTC
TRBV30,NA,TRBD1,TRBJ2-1,CAWSQGTGPYYNEQFF,TGTGCCTGGAGCCAAGGGACAGGCCCTTATTACAATGAGCAGTTCTTC
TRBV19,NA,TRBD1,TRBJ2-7,CASSDYRDSPYEQYF,TGTGCCAGTAGTGATTACCGGGACAGTCCCTACGAGCAGTACTTC
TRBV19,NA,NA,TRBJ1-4,CASTKGGLLKKLFF,TGTGCCAGTACCAAGGGGGGACTCCTGAAGAAACTGTTTTTT
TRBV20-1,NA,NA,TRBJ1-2,CSARVGDGYTF,TGCAGTGCTAGAGTAGGTGATGGCTACACCTTC
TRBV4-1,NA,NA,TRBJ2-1,CASSQPGRQFF,TGCGCCAGCAGCCAACCAGGGAGACAGTTCTTC